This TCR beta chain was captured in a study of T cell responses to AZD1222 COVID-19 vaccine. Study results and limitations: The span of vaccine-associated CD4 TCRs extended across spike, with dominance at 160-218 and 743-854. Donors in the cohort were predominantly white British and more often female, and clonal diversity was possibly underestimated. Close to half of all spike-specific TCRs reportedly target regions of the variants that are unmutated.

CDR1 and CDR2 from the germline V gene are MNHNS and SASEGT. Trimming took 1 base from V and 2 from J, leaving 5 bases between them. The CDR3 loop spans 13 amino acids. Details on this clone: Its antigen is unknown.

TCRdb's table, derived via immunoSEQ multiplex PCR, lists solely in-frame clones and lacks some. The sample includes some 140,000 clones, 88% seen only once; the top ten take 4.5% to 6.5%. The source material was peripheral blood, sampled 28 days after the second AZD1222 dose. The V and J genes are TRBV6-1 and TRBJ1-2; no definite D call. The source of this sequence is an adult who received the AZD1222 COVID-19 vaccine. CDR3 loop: CASSEDGNYGYTF. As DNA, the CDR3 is TGTGCCAGCAGTGAAGACGGCAACTATGGCTACACCTTC.